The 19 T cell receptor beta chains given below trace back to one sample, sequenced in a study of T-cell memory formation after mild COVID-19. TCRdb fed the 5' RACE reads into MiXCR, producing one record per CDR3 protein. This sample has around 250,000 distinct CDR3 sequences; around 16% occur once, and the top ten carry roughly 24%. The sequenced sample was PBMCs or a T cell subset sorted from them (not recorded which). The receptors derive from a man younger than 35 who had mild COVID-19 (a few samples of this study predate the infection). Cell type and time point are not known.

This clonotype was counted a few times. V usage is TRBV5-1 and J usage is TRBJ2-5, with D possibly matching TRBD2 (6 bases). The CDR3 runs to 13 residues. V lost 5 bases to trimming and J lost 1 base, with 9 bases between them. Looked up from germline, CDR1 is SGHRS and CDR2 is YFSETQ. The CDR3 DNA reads TGCGCCAGCAGAGGCGGGGTCCAAGAGACCCAGTACTTC. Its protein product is CASRGGVQETQYF.

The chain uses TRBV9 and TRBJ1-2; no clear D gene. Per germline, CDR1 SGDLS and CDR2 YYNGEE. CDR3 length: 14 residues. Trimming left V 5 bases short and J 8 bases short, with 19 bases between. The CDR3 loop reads CASRTTAGSGGYTF. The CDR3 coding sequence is TGTGCCAGCAGGACCACGGCGGGGTCCGGAGGCTACACCTTC.

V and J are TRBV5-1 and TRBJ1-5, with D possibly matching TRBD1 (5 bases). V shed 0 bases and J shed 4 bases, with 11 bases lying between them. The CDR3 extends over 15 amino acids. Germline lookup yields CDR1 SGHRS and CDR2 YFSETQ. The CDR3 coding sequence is TGCGCCAGCAGCTTGGATGTGGGGGGGAATCAGCCCCAGCATTTT. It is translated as CASSLDVGGNQPQHF.

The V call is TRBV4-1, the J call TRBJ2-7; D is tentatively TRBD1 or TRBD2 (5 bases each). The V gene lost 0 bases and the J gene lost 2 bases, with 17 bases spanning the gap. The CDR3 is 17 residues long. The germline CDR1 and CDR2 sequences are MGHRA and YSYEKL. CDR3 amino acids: CASSQESGQGYPYEQYF. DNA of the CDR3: TGCGCCAGCAGCCAAGAATCGGGGCAGGGCTACCCCTACGAGCAGTACTTC.

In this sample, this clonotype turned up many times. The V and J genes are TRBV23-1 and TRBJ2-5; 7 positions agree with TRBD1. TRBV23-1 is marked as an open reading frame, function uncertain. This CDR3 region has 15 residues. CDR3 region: CAVVLVGRGQETQYF. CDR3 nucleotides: TGCGCAGTGGTCCTCGTTGGCAGGGGGCAAGAGACCCAGTACTTC.

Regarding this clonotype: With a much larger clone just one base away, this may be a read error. This CDR3 is CASSRLGVGEKLYF. DNA for the CDR3: TGTGCCAGCAGCCGCCTAGGGGTTGGGGAAAAACTGTATTTT. The chain recombines TRBV7-9 with TRBJ1-4, with D perhaps TRBD1 (5 bases). This CDR3 is 14 amino acids long. Germline V gives CDR1 SEHNR, CDR2 FQNEAQ (reference sequence).

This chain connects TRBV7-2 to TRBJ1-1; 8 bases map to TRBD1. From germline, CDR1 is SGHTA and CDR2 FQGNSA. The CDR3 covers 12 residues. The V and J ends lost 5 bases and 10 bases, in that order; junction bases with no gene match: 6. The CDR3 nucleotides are TGTGCCAGCAGCCCGACAGGGGCTATAGCTTTCTTT. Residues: CASSPTGAIAFF.

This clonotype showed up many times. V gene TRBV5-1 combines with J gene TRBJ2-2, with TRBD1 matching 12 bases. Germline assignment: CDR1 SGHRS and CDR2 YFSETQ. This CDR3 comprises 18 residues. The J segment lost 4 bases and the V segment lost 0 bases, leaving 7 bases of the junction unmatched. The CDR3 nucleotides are TGCGCCAGCAGCTTGGGCCCTTCGGGACAGGGGGCCACCGGGGAGCTGTTTTTT. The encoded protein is CASSLGPSGQGATGELFF. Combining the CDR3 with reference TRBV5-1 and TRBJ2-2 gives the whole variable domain KAGVTQTPRYLIKTRGQQVTLSCSPISGHRSVSWYQQTPGQGLQFLFEYFSETQRNKGNFPGRFSGRQFSNSRSEMNVSTLELGDSALYLCASSLGPSGQGATGELFFGEGSRLTVL.

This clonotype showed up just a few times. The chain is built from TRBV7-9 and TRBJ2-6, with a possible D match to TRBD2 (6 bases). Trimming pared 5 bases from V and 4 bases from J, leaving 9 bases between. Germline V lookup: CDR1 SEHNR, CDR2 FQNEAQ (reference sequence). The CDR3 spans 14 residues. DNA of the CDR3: TGTGCCAGCAGCCACGCGGGGGGGGCCAACGTCCTGACTTTC. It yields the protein CASSHAGGANVLTF.

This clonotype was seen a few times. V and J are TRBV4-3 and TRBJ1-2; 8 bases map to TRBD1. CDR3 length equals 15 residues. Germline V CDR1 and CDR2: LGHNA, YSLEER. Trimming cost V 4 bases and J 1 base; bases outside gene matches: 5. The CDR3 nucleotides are TGCGCCAGCAGCCCGTCGGGACAGGATAACTATGGCTACACCTTC. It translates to CASSPSGQDNYGYTF.

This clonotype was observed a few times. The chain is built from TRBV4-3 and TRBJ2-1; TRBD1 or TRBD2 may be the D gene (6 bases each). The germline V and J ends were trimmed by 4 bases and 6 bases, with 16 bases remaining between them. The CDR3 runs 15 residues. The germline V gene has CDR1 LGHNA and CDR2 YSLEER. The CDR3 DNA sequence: TGCGCCAGCAGCCCTGGGGGGCAGGGCTTCAATGAGCAGTTCTTC. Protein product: CASSPGGQGFNEQFF.

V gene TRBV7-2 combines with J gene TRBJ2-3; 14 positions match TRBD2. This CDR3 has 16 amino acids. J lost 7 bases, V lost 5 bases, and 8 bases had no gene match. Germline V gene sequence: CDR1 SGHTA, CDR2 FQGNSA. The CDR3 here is CASSVDGTSGGNTQYF. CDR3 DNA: TGTGCCAGCAGCGTCGACGGGACTAGCGGGGGAAATACGCAGTATTTT. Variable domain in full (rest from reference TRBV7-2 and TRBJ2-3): GAGVSQSPSNKVTEKGKDVELRCDPISGHTALYWYRQSLGQGLEFLIYFQGNSAPDKSGLPSDRFSAERTGGSVSTLTIQRTQQEDSAVYLCASSVDGTSGGNTQYFGPGTRLTVL.

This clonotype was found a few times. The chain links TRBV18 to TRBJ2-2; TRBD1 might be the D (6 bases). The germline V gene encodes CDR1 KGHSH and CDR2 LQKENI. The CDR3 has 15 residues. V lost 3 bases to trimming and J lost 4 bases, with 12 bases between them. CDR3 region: CASSPYRDGTGELFF. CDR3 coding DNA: TGTGCCAGCTCACCGTACAGGGACGGCACCGGGGAGCTGTTTTTT.

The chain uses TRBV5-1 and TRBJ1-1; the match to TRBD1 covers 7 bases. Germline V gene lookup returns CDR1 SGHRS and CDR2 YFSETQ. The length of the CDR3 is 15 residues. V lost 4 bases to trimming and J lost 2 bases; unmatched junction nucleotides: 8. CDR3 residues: CASSRDRAVNTEAFF. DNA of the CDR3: TGCGCCAGCAGCCGTGACAGGGCAGTTAACACTGAAGCTTTCTTT.

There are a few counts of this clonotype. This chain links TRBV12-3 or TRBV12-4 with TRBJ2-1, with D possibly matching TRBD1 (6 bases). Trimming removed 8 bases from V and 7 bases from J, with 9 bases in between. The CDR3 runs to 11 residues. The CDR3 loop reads CASDRGNEQFF. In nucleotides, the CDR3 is TGTGCCAGCGATAGGGGGAATGAGCAGTTCTTC.

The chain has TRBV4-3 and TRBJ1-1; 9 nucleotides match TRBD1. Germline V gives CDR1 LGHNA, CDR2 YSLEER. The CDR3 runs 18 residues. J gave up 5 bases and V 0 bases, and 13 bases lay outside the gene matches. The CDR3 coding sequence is TGCGCCAGCAGCCAAGACTCGTGGACAGGGGTGGGGATGACTGAAGCTTTCTTT. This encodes CASSQDSWTGVGMTEAFF.

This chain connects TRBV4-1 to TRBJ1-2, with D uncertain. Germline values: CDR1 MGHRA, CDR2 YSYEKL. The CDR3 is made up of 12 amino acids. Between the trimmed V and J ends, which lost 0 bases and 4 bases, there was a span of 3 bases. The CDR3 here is CASSQELYGYTF. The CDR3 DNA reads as TGCGCCAGCAGCCAAGAGCTCTATGGCTACACCTTC.

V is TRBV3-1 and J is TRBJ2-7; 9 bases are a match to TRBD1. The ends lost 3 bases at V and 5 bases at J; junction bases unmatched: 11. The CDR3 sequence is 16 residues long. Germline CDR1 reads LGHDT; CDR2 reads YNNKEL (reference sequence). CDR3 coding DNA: TGTGCCAGCAGCCAGTCAGGCGGGACAGGGATAGACGAGCAGTACTTC. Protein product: CASSQSGGTGIDEQYF.

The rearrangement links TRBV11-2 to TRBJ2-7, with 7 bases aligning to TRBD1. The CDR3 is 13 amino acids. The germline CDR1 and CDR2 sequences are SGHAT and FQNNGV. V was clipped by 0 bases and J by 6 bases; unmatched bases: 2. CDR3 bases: TGTGCCAGCAGCTTAGATCACAGGGGCGAGCAGTACTTC. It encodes CASSLDHRGEQYF.